These 23 T cell receptor beta chains share one sample of origin, sequenced in a study of blood T cell repertoires in COVID-19. Sequenced by immunoSEQ multiplex PCR; TCRdb stores in-frame clones only, minus some. Of about 260,000 clones listed, 80% to 85% are singletons. Sample: peripheral blood. Receptor source: a woman aged 40 to 49 who had recovered from COVID-19.

The V call is TRBV4-1, the J call TRBJ2-4, with 8 bases matching TRBD1. The CDR3 consists of 16 residues. Germline CDR1 reads MGHRA; CDR2 reads YSYEKL. V gave up 10 bases and J gave up 3 bases; unmatched junction bases: 14. In DNA form, the CDR3 reads TGCGCCAACCACGACAGGGGTGGTACGAGCAAAAACATTCAGTACTTC. Its translation is CANHDRGGTSKNIQYF.

The chain links TRBV4-2 to TRBJ1-6; possibly TRBD1 for D (6 bases). The CDR3 is made up of 17 amino acids. Between the trimmed V and J ends, which lost 0 bases and 4 bases, there was a span of 13 bases. Germline CDR1 reads LGHNA; CDR2 reads YNFKEQ. CDR3 sequence: CASSQDPRDTYNSPLHF. The CDR3 DNA reads TGTGCCAGCAGCCAAGATCCCAGGGACACATATAATTCACCCCTCCACTTT.

This chain connects TRBV28 to TRBJ2-1; 10 bases are a match to TRBD2. The V segment lost 9 bases and the J segment 6 bases; nucleotides outside the gene matches: 8. The CDR3 runs to 14 residues. From germline, CDR1 is MDHEN and CDR2 SYDVKM. The CDR3 region is CASESGGEVNEQFF. In nucleotides, the CDR3 is TGTGCCAGTGAAAGCGGGGGGGAGGTCAATGAGCAGTTCTTC.

This clone was recorded a few times. The J gene is TRBJ2-2, the V gene TRBV30; D gene uncertain. Looked up from germline, CDR1 is GTSNPN and CDR2 is SVGIG (reference sequence). This CDR3 is built from 14 residues. Between the trimmed V and J ends, which lost 0 bases and 1 base, there was a span of 6 bases. CDR3 in amino acids: CAWSVTGNTGELFF. Here the CDR3 DNA reads TGTGCCTGGAGTGTTACCGGGAACACCGGGGAGCTGTTTTTT.

V gene TRBV11-2 combines with J gene TRBJ2-2; D remains unclear. From germline, CDR1 is SGHAT and CDR2 FQNNGV. Trimming stripped 1 base from V and 7 bases from J, with 4 bases between. The CDR3 runs to 12 residues. The CDR3 bases are TGTGCCAGCAGCTTAGCGGTCGGGGAGCTGTTTTTT. Its protein product is CASSLAVGELFF.

The chain recombines TRBV6-5 with TRBJ2-5; possible D gene TRBD2, 5 bases. Between the trimmed V and J ends, which lost 6 bases and 3 bases, there was a span of 14 bases. Per the germline V gene, CDR1 is MNHEY and CDR2 is SVGAGI. The CDR3 covers 14 residues. CDR3: CASSDPGIKETQYF. Here the CDR3 DNA reads TGTGCCAGCAGCGACCCGGGGATTAAAGAGACCCAGTACTTC.

The chain recombines TRBV7-2 with TRBJ1-3; D call uncertain. The CDR3 totals 17 residues. Trimming took off 2 bases at V and 0 bases at J, with 14 bases between the two ends. Germline assignment: CDR1 SGHTA and CDR2 FQGNSA. CDR3 DNA: TGTGCCAGCAGCTTAAGGTCGTGGGCTTCCTCTGGAAACACCATATATTTT. It yields the protein CASSLRSWASSGNTIYF. Drawing the rest from reference TRBV7-2 and TRBJ1-3, the complete variable domain is GAGVSQSPSNKVTEKGKDVELRCDPISGHTALYWYRQSLGQGLEFLIYFQGNSAPDKSGLPSDRFSAERTGGSVSTLTIQRTQQEDSAVYLCASSLRSWASSGNTIYFGEGSWLTVV.

The chain combines TRBV7-9 with TRBJ1-2, with TRBD1 identical over 8 bases. Trimming took 5 bases from V and 2 from J; bases not matched to a gene: 4. This CDR3 comprises 14 residues. Germline CDR1 SEHNR, CDR2 FQNEAQ (reference sequence). The CDR3 DNA is TGTGCCAGCAGCCCGGGACAGGAGAACTATGGCTACACCTTC. Protein: CASSPGQENYGYTF.

The chain joins TRBV6-5 to TRBJ2-7, with 10 bases fitting TRBD1. The CDR3 totals 14 residues. V lost 7 bases, J lost 6 bases, and 9 bases stayed unmatched. Germline lookup yields CDR1 MNHEY and CDR2 SVGAGI. CDR3 sequence: CASMRQGAASEQYF. The CDR3 coding sequence is TGTGCCAGCATGAGACAGGGGGCGGCATCCGAGCAGTACTTC.

Concerning this clone itself: A junction boundary mismatches the germline segment, possibly from a read error. The chain recombines TRBV5-1 with TRBJ2-7; 12 bases fit TRBD1. Germline CDR1 and CDR2: SGHRS and YFSETQ. This CDR3 is built from 15 residues. The CDR3 DNA follows: TGCGCCAGCAGCTTGGAGTTCGGGGACAGGGGGCAAAGGCACTTC. Its translation: CASSLEFGDRGQRHF.

This rearrangement joins TRBV2 to TRBJ1-1; possibly TRBD1 for D (6 bases). The CDR3 runs 14 residues. Trimming pared 3 bases from V and 5 bases from J, leaving 13 bases between. Germline CDR1 is SNHLY and CDR2 is FYNNEI. This chain's CDR3 is CASSDRVRGTEAFF. In nucleotides, the CDR3 is TGTGCCAGCAGTGATCGGGTCAGGGGTACTGAAGCTTTCTTT.

The CDR3 bases are TGTGCCAGCAGTTTGGCCACTGTGACAGAGGAGCAGTACTTC. Translation gives CASSLATVTEEQYF. The V and J genes are TRBV28 and TRBJ2-7; D possibly corresponds to TRBD1 (5 bases). CDR3 length equals 14 residues. Germline CDR1 reads MDHEN; CDR2 reads SYDVKM. The V end was cut by 3 bases, the J end by 7 bases, with 16 bases between.

The genes are TRBV24-1 and TRBJ2-2, with 8 bases that match TRBD1. CDR1 is KGHDR and CDR2 is SFDVKD in the germline V gene. The CDR3 loop spans 17 amino acids. Losses at the gene ends were 3 bases for V and 1 base for J; bases not matched to a gene: 6. CDR3: CATSDATGGRNTGELFF. As DNA, the CDR3 is TGTGCCACCAGTGATGCCACAGGGGGAAGGAACACCGGGGAGCTGTTTTTT.

The table lists this clone with a few counts. V usage is TRBV11-2 and J usage is TRBJ2-3; maybe TRBD1 (5 bases). V gave up 2 bases and J gave up 3 bases, with 12 bases separating them. The CDR3 runs 15 residues. Germline loops: CDR1 SGHAT, CDR2 FQNNGV. CDR3 amino acids: CASSLNPGFTDTQYF. CDR3 nucleotides: TGTGCCAGCAGCTTAAATCCAGGGTTTACAGATACGCAGTATTTT.

The V call is TRBV13, the J call TRBJ1-2, with D possibly being TRBD1 (5 bases). Germline values: CDR1 PRHDT, CDR2 FYEKMQ (reference sequence). CDR3 size: 15 residues. V shed 5 bases and J shed 4 bases, with 17 bases lying between them. CDR3 residues: CASSPTFGGGYGYTF. CDR3 coding DNA: TGTGCCAGCAGCCCTACCTTCGGGGGGGGCTATGGCTACACCTTC.

This clone occurred a few times. This chain uses TRBV4-1 with TRBJ2-7, with D perhaps matching TRBD1 (5 bases). From germline, CDR1 is MGHRA and CDR2 YSYEKL. The CDR3 covers 14 residues. V gave up 8 bases and J gave up 6 bases, with 20 bases separating them. CDR3 residues: CASASDNNHPEQYF. CDR3 DNA sequence: TGCGCCAGCGCCTCGGACAACAATCATCCCGAGCAGTACTTC.

The rearrangement uses TRBV2 and TRBJ2-1; TRBD2 matches 11 bases. J gave up 5 bases and V 2 bases, and 11 bases lay outside the gene matches. CDR3 length: 18 residues. Germline V lookup: CDR1 SNHLY, CDR2 FYNNEI. CDR3 protein: CASSEPSGGPLSNNEQFF. The CDR3 DNA follows: TGTGCCAGCAGTGAACCTAGCGGGGGGCCCCTATCAAACAATGAGCAGTTCTTC. The entire variable domain, with the rest obtained from reference TRBV2 and TRBJ2-1, is as follows: EPEVTQTPSHQVTQMGQEVILRCVPISNHLYFYWYRQILGQKVEFLVSFYNNEISEKSEIFDDQFSVERPDGSNFTLKIRSTKLEDSAMYFCASSEPSGGPLSNNEQFFGPGTRLTVL.

The chain joins TRBV5-6 to TRBJ1-1, with 8 bases matching TRBD1. The ends lost 4 bases at V and 5 bases at J; junction bases unmatched: 7. The germline CDR1 and CDR2 sequences are SGHDT and YYEEEE. The CDR3 is 14 amino acids. For the CDR3, the DNA is TGTGCCAGCAGCAAGACAGGGGAATCGACTGAAGCTTTCTTT. This translates into CASSKTGESTEAFF.

This chain uses TRBV25-1 with TRBJ2-2; D gene ambiguous. This CDR3 has 13 amino acids. Trimming removed 9 bases at V and 2 bases at J, with 10 bases between. Germline V gives CDR1 MGHDK, CDR2 SYGVNS. The CDR3: CASRPGNTGELFF. The DNA for the CDR3 is TGTGCCAGTCGACCAGGCAACACCGGGGAGCTGTTTTTT. The full variable domain, in which reference TRBV25-1 and TRBJ2-2 provide the parts outside the CDR3, is EADIYQTPRYLVIGTGKKITLECSQTMGHDKMYWYQQDPGMELHLIHYSYGVNSTEKGDLSSESTVSRIRTEHFPLTLESARPSHTSQYLCASRPGNTGELFFGEGSRLTVL.

The chain links TRBV10-3 to TRBJ2-5; possibly TRBD1 for D (6 bases). The ends were cut back, 4 bases at V and 1 base at J, with 7 bases in the middle. Germline V lookup: CDR1 ENHRY, CDR2 SYGVKD. The CDR3 is 13 residues long. The CDR3 DNA reads TGTGCCATCAGTGGACAGGTCCAAGAGACCCAGTACTTC. Residues: CAISGQVQETQYF.

A single count supports this clone. The chain uses TRBV10-3 and TRBJ2-3; 7 bases line up with TRBD2. The germline gives CDR1 ENHRY, CDR2 SYGVKD. The CDR3 length is 16 residues. V gave up 3 bases and J gave up 0 bases; unmatched junction bases: 6. The CDR3 protein is CAISEYGRGSTDTQYF. Here the CDR3 DNA reads TGTGCCATCAGTGAATATGGGCGGGGGAGCACAGATACGCAGTATTTT.

The genes are TRBV7-9 and TRBJ2-2, with a possible D match to TRBD2 (5 bases). The length of the CDR3 is 15 residues. Deletions cut 4 bases from V and 5 bases from J, with 14 bases between. Germline CDR1 SEHNR, CDR2 FQNEAQ (reference sequence). In DNA, the CDR3 is TGTGCCAGCAGCTCCCGAGGGTCTGGGACCGGGGAGCTGTTTTTT. This sequence encodes CASSSRGSGTGELFF.

The rearrangement uses TRBV5-1 and TRBJ1-4; D is ambiguous. The CDR3 length is 13 residues. Trimming cost V 3 bases and J 5 bases, with 8 bases left between them. Germline loops: CDR1 SGHRS, CDR2 YFSETQ. The CDR3 nucleotides read TGCGCCAGCAGCTCGGGGATAAATGAAAAACTGTTTTTT. This sequence encodes CASSSGINEKLFF.